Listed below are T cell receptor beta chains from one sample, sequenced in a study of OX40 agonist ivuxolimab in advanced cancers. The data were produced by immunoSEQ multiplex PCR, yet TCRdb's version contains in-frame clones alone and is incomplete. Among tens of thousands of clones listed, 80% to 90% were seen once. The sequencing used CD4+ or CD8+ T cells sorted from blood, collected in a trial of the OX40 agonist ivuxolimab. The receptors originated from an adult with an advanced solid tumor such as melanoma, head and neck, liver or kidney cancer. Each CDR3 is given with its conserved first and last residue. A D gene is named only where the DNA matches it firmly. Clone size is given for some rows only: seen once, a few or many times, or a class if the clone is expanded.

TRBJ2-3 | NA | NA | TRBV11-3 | CASSLGAASGSDTQYF | TGTGCCAGCAGCTTAGGAGCGGCAAGCGGGTCCGATACGCAGTATTTT
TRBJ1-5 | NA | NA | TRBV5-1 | CASSRDSVDQPQHF | TGCGCCAGCAGCAGGGACTCGGTGGATCAGCCCCAGCATTTT
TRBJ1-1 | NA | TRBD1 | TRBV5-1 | CASSSGQVVNGAFF | TGCGCCAGCAGCAGCGGACAGGTCGTTAACGGGGCTTTCTTT
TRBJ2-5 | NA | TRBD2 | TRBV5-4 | CASSQGGTQEAQYF | TGTGCCAGCTCGCAGGGAGGGACCCAAGAGGCCCAGTACTTC
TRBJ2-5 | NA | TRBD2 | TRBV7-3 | CASSVAGGPQETQYF | TGTGCCAGCAGCGTCGCGGGGGGGCCACAAGAGACCCAGTACTTC
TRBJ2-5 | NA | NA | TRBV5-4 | CASSDPGALLQYF | TGTGCCAGCAGCGATCCAGGGGCCCTGCTCCAGTACTTC
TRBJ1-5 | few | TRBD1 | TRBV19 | CASRRTGGNQPQHF | TGTGCCAGTAGGCGGACAGGGGGTAATCAGCCCCAGCATTTT
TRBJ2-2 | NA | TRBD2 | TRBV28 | CASSPPGGVDTGELFF | TGTGCCAGCAGTCCCCCGGGGGGGGTGGACACCGGGGAGCTGTTTTTT
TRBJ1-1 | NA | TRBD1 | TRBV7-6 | CASSYTGQGETEAFF | TGTGCCAGCAGCTATACAGGACAGGGAGAAACTGAAGCTTTCTTT
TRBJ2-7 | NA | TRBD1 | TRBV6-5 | CASTPPTGDGYEQYF | TGTGCCAGCACCCCTCCGACAGGGGATGGATACGAGCAGTACTTC
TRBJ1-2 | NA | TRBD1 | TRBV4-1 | CASSPREGGERGYTF | TGCGCCAGCAGCCCCCGGGAAGGGGGCGAAAGGGGCTACACCTTC
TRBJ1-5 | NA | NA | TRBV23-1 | CASSQWETDLNQPQHF | TGCGCCAGCAGTCAATGGGAGACAGACCTGAATCAGCCCCAGCATTTT
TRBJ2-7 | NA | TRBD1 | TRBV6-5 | CASSSIPTGDGEQYF | TGTGCCAGCAGTTCGATCCCCACAGGGGACGGCGAGCAGTACTTC
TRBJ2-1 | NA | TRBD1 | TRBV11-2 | CASSSGQGSYNEQFF | TGTGCCAGCAGCTCCGGACAGGGTTCCTACAATGAGCAGTTCTTC
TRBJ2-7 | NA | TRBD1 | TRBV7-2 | CASSSRTGLTYEQYF | TGTGCCAGCAGCTCCCGGACAGGGTTAACATACGAGCAGTACTTC
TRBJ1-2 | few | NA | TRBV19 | CASSTYTIYGYTF | TGTGCCAGTAGTACTTACACGATCTATGGCTACACCTTC
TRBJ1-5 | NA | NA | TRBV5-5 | CASSNSGTRAQPQHF | TGTGCCAGCAGCAACTCCGGGACGCGGGCGCAGCCCCAGCATTTT
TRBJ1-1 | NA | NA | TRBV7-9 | CASSLGGGWAEAFF | TGTGCCAGCAGCTTAGGAGGGGGTTGGGCTGAAGCTTTCTTT
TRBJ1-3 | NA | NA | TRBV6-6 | CASSLGNTIYF | TGTGCCAGCAGTTTAGGAAACACCATATATTTT
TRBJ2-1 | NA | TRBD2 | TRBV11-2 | CASSSLPGLAGVGNEQFF | TGTGCCAGCAGCTCCCTCCCAGGACTAGCGGGAGTCGGCAATGAGCAGTTCTTC
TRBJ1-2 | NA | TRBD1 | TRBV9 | CASTPGTAFYGYTF | TGTGCCAGCACCCCCGGGACAGCCTTCTATGGCTACACCTTC
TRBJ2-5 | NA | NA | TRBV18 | CASSQEGQETQYF | TGTGCCAGCTCACAAGAGGGCCAAGAGACCCAGTACTTC
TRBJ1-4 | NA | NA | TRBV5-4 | CASSQNQRAKLFF | TGTGCCAGCAGCCAGAACCAGCGGGCAAAACTGTTTTTT
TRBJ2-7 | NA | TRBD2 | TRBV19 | CASSIGWRESSYEQYF | TGTGCCAGTAGTATCGGGTGGCGGGAGTCGTCCTACGAGCAGTACTTC
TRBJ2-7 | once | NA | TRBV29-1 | CSVEVPAGADYEQYF | TGCAGCGTTGAAGTACCAGCAGGGGCTGACTACGAGCAGTACTTC
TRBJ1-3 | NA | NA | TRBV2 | CASTVLLSGNTIYF | TGTGCCAGCACCGTGCTCCTCTCTGGAAACACCATATATTTT
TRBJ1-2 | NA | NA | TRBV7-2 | CASRHRRDTGYGYTF | TGTGCCAGCAGACATCGCCGGGACACGGGGTATGGCTACACCTTC
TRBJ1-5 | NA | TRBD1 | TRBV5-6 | CASSWGGTGPSYF | TGTGCCAGCAGCTGGGGGGGGACAGGACCCTCGTATTTT
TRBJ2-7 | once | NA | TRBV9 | CASSVAAQGYEQYF | TGTGCCAGCAGCGTAGCGGCACAGGGCTACGAGCAGTACTTC
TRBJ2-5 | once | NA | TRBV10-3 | CAISGGDQETQYF | TGTGCCATCAGTGGAGGTGACCAGGAGACCCAGTACTTC
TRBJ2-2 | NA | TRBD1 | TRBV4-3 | CASSQGTGVYTGELFF | TGCGCCAGCAGCCAAGGGACAGGGGTATACACCGGGGAGCTGTTTTTT